This TCR beta chain was retrieved from a study of read filtering for tumor transcriptome and immune sequencing. For the study at large: R-ISS stage counts were 8 for I, more than 15 for II, six or seven for III. Per sample, TCR-region reads ranged about 4.05 to 11 million by IR-seq, roughly 80 to 1273 by RNA-seq. Broader study findings: Single-read clonotypes: roughly four fifths of IR-seq clonotypes (around 3.5% of reads), around three quarters of RNA-seq clonotypes (44.6% of reads). RNA-seq captured clonotypes less deeply and reliably than IR-seq.

In regard to this clonotype: What it recognizes is unknown.

V dropped 4 bases and J dropped 8; count of bases not matched to a gene: 10. The CDR3 loop spans 15 amino acids. This library used about 360 ng RNA and molecular barcoded adaptors spanning alpha/delta and beta/gamma chains. From the reads, TCRdb called clonotypes with MiXCR, one entry per CDR3 protein. The data hold approximately 58,000 distinct CDR3 sequences, with more than 9% observed a single time. The TCR was taken from a donor over 35 with multiple myeloma. Sequencing input: a population of CD138-negative cells sorted from bone marrow. This chain joins TRBV12-3 or TRBV12-4 and TRBJ2-1; 8 nucleotides line up with TRBD1. The CDR3 DNA is TGTGCCAGCAGTTCCCGGACAGGGCCCGCCTATGAGCAGTTCTTC. This encodes CASSSRTGPAYEQFF.